The rows below give T cell receptor beta chains drawn from one sample of a study of blood T cell repertoires in COVID-19. Here immunoSEQ multiplex PCR was the method, and the copy in TCRdb shows in-frame clones only, minus some. This sample has around 220,000 clones, with 70% to 90% found just once. Sequencing was performed on peripheral blood. Receptors originate from a man aged 18-30 years with active or convalescent COVID-19. Both conserved end residues are part of each CDR3. A D gene is named only where the DNA matches it firmly. Clone size is not always given. Where it is, it says once, few, many or a class for expanded clones.

TRBJ1-3 | TRBV9 | few | TRBD1 | CASSDPPGTVSTGNTIYF | TGTGCCAGCAGCGACCCCCCGGGGACAGTTTCCACTGGAAACACCATATATTTT
TRBJ2-1 | TRBV10-2 | - | TRBD2 | CASRIAGGVEQFF | TGCGCCAGCAGGATAGCGGGAGGAGTTGAGCAGTTCTTC
TRBJ2-7 | TRBV7-9 | - | TRBD2 | CASSFPRTSGTGVHEQYF | TGTGCCAGCAGCTTCCCGCGGACTAGCGGGACAGGTGTCCACGAGCAGTACTTC
TRBJ2-6 | TRBV30 | - | - | CAWRQTARANVLTF | TGTGCCTGGAGGCAAACAGCTCGGGCCAACGTCCTGACTTTC
TRBJ1-6 | TRBV27 | once | - | CASTMTGNNSPLHF | TGTGCCAGCACCATGACGGGGAATAATTCACCCCTCCACTTT
TRBJ2-3 | TRBV27 | - | TRBD2 | CASTRLAGTDTQYF | TGTGCCAGCACACGACTAGCGGGGACAGATACGCAGTATTTT
TRBJ2-4 | TRBV6-5 | - | - | CASSLQQNIQYF | TGTGCCAGCAGTTTACAGCAAAACATTCAGTACTTC
TRBJ2-7 | TRBV6-5 | - | - | CASSRSRQAYEQYF | TGTGCCAGCAGTCGTTCCCGACAGGCCTACGAGCAGTACTTC
TRBJ1-2 | TRBV7-9 | few | - | CASSPLTTGSGYTF | TGTGCCAGCAGCCCATTAACGACAGGCTCTGGCTACACCTTC
TRBJ2-5 | TRBV4-2 | - | - | CASSQETGTPETQYF | TGTGCCAGCAGCCAAGAGACCGGGACTCCAGAGACCCAGTACTTC
TRBJ1-1 | TRBV14 | - | TRBD1 | CASSRTGVNTEAFF | TGTGCCAGCAGCAGGACAGGGGTGAACACTGAAGCTTTCTTT
TRBJ1-5 | TRBV4-1 | - | - | CASSQGSGPQHF | TGCGCCAGCAGCCAAGGCAGCGGGCCCCAGCATTTT
TRBJ2-3 | TRBV20-1 | - | - | CSARDPDTQYF | TGCAGTGCTAGAGATCCGGATACGCAGTATTTT
TRBJ1-1 | TRBV27 | - | - | CASRPTRVRTEAFF | TGTGCCAGCAGGCCGACGCGGGTACGGACTGAAGCTTTCTTT
TRBJ2-2 | TRBV2 | - | - | CASSARGGELFF | TGTGCCAGCAGTGCCCGGGGCGGGGAGCTGTTTTTT
TRBJ1-1 | TRBV27 | - | TRBD1 | CASSRDRMNTEAFF | TGTGCCAGCAGTCGGGACAGAATGAACACTGAAGCTTTCTTT
TRBJ2-1 | TRBV7-9 | - | - | CASSFGTGRNEQFF | TGTGCCAGCAGCTTTGGGACTGGTCGGAATGAGCAGTTCTTC
TRBJ1-3 | TRBV5-1 | - | TRBD1 | CASRAGTGSGNTIYF | TGCGCCAGCAGGGCCGGGACAGGCTCTGGAAACACCATATATTTT
TRBJ2-1 | TRBV2 | - | - | CASRYRENSYNEQFF | TGTGCCAGCAGATACCGGGAAAACTCCTACAATGAGCAGTTCTTC
TRBJ1-4 | TRBV27 | - | - | CASRRQRVEGEKLFF | TGTGCCAGCAGGCGACAGCGGGTAGAGGGGGAAAAACTGTTTTTT
TRBJ2-1 | TRBV7-2 | - | - | CASSLTEGIEQFF | TGTGCCAGCAGCTTGACCGAGGGCATTGAGCAGTTCTTC
TRBJ2-2 | TRBV6-4 | - | - | CASSVGGITGELFF | TGTGCCAGCAGTGTTGGCGGGATCACCGGGGAGCTGTTTTTT
TRBJ2-7 | TRBV5-6 | - | - | CASSPAGDNYEQYF | TGTGCCAGCAGCCCAGCAGGGGACAACTACGAGCAGTACTTC
TRBJ2-6 | TRBV24-1 | - | - | CATSKRGPSGANVLTF | TGTGCCACCAGTAAACGCGGCCCGTCTGGGGCCAACGTCCTGACTTTC
TRBJ2-1 | TRBV7-9 | once | TRBD2 | CASSLPSGIHYNEQFF | TGTGCCAGCAGCTTACCTAGCGGAATACACTACAATGAGCAGTTCTTC
TRBJ2-2 | TRBV24-1 | - | - | CATSRDKPNTGELFF | TGTGCCACCAGCCGGGACAAACCGAACACCGGGGAGCTGTTTTTT
TRBJ1-4 | TRBV4-1 | few | TRBD1 | CASSLSVGTGNEKLFF | TGCGCCAGCAGCCTCTCAGTGGGGACAGGGAATGAAAAACTGTTTTTT
TRBJ2-7 | TRBV20-1 | - | - | CSASLTRTYEQYF | TGCAGTGCTAGTTTGACACGGACCTACGAGCAGTACTTC
TRBJ2-7 | TRBV7-2 | - | TRBD1 | CASSPRPGTGSYEQYF | TGTGCCAGCAGCCCCCGCCCCGGGACAGGTTCCTACGAGCAGTACTTC
TRBJ1-4 | TRBV28 | - | - | CASSLSQGLGEKLFF | TGTGCCAGCAGTTTATCTCAGGGATTGGGAGAAAAACTGTTTTTT
TRBJ1-3 | TRBV18 | - | - | CASSPLKAGNTIYF | TGTGCCAGCTCACCACTTAAAGCCGGAAACACCATATATTTT
TRBJ1-4 | TRBV5-6 | - | - | CASSPGSGVVGEKLFF | TGTGCCAGCAGCCCTGGGTCAGGGGTCGTTGGTGAAAAACTGTTTTTT
TRBJ2-2 | TRBV6-5 | - | TRBD1 | CASRQNRGTGELFF | TGTGCCAGCAGGCAGAACAGGGGGACCGGGGAGCTGTTTTTT
TRBJ1-2 | TRBV27 | - | - | CASSFRGGNGYTF | TGTGCCAGCAGTTTTCGGGGGGGCAATGGCTACACCTTC
TRBJ2-3 | TRBV19 | - | - | CASSIRVERDTQYF | TGTGCCAGTAGTATCAGGGTAGAGAGGGATACGCAGTATTTT
TRBJ2-7 | TRBV6-5 | - | TRBD1 | CASSYRTGTGGLEQYF | TGTGCCAGCAGTTACCGAACCGGGACAGGGGGTCTCGAGCAGTACTTC
TRBJ2-1 | TRBV14 | - | TRBD2 | CASSRGGPSPLYNEQFF | TGTGCCAGCAGCCGCGGGGGTCCGTCGCCTCTTTACAATGAGCAGTTCTTC
TRBJ2-1 | TRBV19 | - | TRBD2 | CASSTQQTSGSQFF | TGTGCCAGTAGTACCCAGCAGACTAGCGGGTCACAGTTCTTC
TRBJ1-1 | TRBV3-1/TRBV3-2 | - | - | CASSLDMNTEAFF | TGTGCCAGCAGCCTAGATATGAACACTGAAGCTTTCTTT
TRBJ1-5 | TRBV28 | - | - | CASSLRGPRNQPQHF | TGTGCCAGCAGTTTAAGAGGGCCCCGTAATCAGCCCCAGCATTTT
TRBJ2-7 | TRBV28 | once | - | CASGDHYEQYF | TGTGCCAGCGGAGATCACTACGAGCAGTACTTC
TRBJ1-4 | TRBV7-2 | - | - | CASSLDAGATNEKLFF | TGTGCCAGCAGCTTAGACGCGGGTGCAACTAATGAAAAACTGTTTTTT
TRBJ2-2 | TRBV4-1 | many | TRBD2 | CASSDRTSGASGELFF | TGCGCCAGCAGCGATCGGACTAGCGGGGCATCCGGGGAGCTGTTTTTT
TRBJ2-1 | TRBV9 | - | TRBD2 | CASSVAGGGAKAYNEQFF | TGTGCCAGCAGCGTAGCCGGCGGGGGGGCAAAAGCCTACAATGAGCAGTTCTTC
TRBJ1-5 | TRBV5-4 | few | - | CASSLAGSQPQHF | TGTGCCAGCAGCTTGGCGGGGAGCCAGCCCCAGCATTTT
TRBJ2-7 | TRBV24-1 | once | TRBD2 | CATSDSRTSATYEQYF | TGTGCCACCAGTGATTCGAGGACTAGCGCGACCTACGAGCAGTACTTC